The following is a TCR beta chain sequence with its context. Its antigen is still unknown. The entry originates in a study of shared clonotypes between healthy human individuals. Study summary: For every donor, three CD4 naive, three CD4 memory, two CD8 naive and one CD8 memory plates were used. Overall study findings and caveats: When naive CD4 clonotypes were compared across several donors, about 4.8% were shared. Compared with clonotypes that all four donors shared, non-shared clonotypes had lower generation probabilities.

Clones were read by immunoSEQ multiplex PCR, and TCRdb kept only the in-frame ones, dropping some. The top ten hold 0.36% of the sample, which has about 2.4 million clones, 93% seen once. CDR3 length equals 14 residues. CDR1 SGHRS and CDR2 YFSETQ come from the germline V gene. The chain carries TRBV5-1 and TRBJ2-5; D is undetermined. The better agreement between TRBJ2-7 and the DNA end casts doubt on the J call. The clonotype comes from a man aged 18 to 30 in good health. Some clones in this sample may be carry-over from other donors' samples. The sample taken for sequencing was naive CD4+ T cells from PBMCs. Regarding subset: CD45RA+ positively selected. The CDR3 spells CASSTDVLSYEQYF. CDR3 bases: TGCGCCAGCAGCACGGACGTACTCTCCTACGAGCAGTACTTC.